This T cell receptor (beta chain) appears in the sequencing data of a study of monozygotic twins with cystic fibrosis. Turning to the study itself: Libraries were built from 2.5 to 3.5 micrograms of fragmented DNA using about 16 PCR cycles.

A note on this clone: Its antigen remains unknown.

Sequencing was performed with immunoSEQ multiplex PCR; in TCRdb, only in-frame clones are kept and a portion is missing. Of 15,000 to 20,000 clones in the sample, 95% to 97% were seen once. Germline-derived CDR1 and CDR2 are MGHDK and SYGVNS. Trimming cost V 4 bases and J 12 bases, with 13 bases left between them. CDR3 size: 11 residues. Findings and limits, study-wide: Unrelated CF individuals shared fewer identical clonotypes than monozygotic CF twins. Co-twins had the most similar V usage for 13 of 16 pairs, J for 8.

This clonotype originated in a girl aged 2 to 9 with cystic fibrosis. Sequenced input: blood. The rearrangement joins TRBV25-1 to TRBJ2-7; tentative D call: TRBD2 (5 bases). CDR3 in DNA: TGTGCCAGCAGTGTGGCGGGTGAGTGGTACTTC. This encodes CASSVAGEWYF.